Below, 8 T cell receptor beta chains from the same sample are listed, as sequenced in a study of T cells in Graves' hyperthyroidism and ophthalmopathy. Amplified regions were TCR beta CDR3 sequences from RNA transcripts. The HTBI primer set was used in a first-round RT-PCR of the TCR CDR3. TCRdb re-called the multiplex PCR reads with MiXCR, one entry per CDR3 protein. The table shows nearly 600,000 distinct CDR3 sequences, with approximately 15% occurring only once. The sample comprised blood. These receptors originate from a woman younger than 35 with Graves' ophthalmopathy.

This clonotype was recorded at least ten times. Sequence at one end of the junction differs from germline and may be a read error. This CDR3 reads CTSSTHGGSWGQETQYF. The DNA for the CDR3 is TGTACCAGCAGCACCCATGGGGGCAGTTGGGGTCAAGAGACCCAGTACTTC. V gene TRBV12-3 or TRBV12-4 combines with J gene TRBJ2-5; the D gene is possibly TRBD1 (6 bases). This CDR3 spans 17 amino acids.

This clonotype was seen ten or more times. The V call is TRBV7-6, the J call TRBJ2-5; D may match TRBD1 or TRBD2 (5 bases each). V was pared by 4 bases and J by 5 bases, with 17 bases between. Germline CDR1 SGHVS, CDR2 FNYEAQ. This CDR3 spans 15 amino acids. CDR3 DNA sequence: TGTGCCAGCAGCTCTACATCGGCCGGGGCTGAGACCCAGTACTTC. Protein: CASSSTSAGAETQYF.

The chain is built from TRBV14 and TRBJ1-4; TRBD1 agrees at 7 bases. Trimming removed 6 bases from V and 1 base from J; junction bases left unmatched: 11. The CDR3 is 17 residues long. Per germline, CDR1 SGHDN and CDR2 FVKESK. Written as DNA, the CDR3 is TGTGCCAGCAGGACAGGGATTCGGTTTTTAACTAATGAAAAACTGTTTTTT. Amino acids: CASRTGIRFLTNEKLFF.

DNA for the CDR3: TGTGCCAGCAGCCTAGATGGAGTTCCGTATTTT. It translates to CASSLDGVPYF. V and J are TRBV6-2 or TRBV6-3 and TRBJ2-3; D not resolved. This CDR3 has 11 amino acids. The ends were cut back, 6 bases at V and 14 bases at J, with 15 bases in the middle. From germline, CDR1 is MNHEY and CDR2 SVGEGT.

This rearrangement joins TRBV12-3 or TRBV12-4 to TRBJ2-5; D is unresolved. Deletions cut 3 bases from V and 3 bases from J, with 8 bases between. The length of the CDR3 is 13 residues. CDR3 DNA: TGTGCCAGCAGTTTCTTCGTAGAAGAGACCCAGTACTTC. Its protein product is CASSFFVEETQYF.

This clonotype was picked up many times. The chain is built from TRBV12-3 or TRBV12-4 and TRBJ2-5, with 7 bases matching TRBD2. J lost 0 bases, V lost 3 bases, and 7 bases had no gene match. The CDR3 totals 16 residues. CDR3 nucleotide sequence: TGTGCCAGCAGTTTTTGGGGGGGGGGGTACCAAGAGACCCAGTACTTC. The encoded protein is CASSFWGGGYQETQYF.

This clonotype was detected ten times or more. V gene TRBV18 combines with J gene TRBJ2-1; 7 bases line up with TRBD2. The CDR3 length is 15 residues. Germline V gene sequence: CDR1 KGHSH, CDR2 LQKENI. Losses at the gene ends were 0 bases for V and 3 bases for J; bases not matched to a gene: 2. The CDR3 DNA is TGTGCCAGCTCACCACCGGCTAGCGGCTACAATGAGCAGTTCTTC. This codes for CASSPPASGYNEQFF. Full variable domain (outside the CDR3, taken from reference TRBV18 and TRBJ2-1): NAGVMQNPRHLVRRRGQEARLRCSPMKGHSHVYWYRQLPEEGLKFMVYLQKENIIDESGMPKERFSAEFPKEGPSILRIQQVVRGDSAAYFCASSPPASGYNEQFFGPGTRLTVL.

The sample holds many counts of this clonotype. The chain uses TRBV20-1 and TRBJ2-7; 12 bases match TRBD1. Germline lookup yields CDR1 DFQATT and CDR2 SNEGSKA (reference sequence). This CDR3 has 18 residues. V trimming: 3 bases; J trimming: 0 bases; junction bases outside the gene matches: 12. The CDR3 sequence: CSARGDRGREGDSYEQYF. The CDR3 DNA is TGCAGTGCTAGGGGGGACAGGGGGCGCGAAGGGGACTCCTACGAGCAGTACTTC.